This TCR beta chain was profiled in a study of blood T cell repertoires in COVID-19. Study as a whole: Acute-phase and convalescent COVID-19 samples originated in the United States, Italy and Spain. The cDNA or gDNA used as material had been derived from T cells, B-cell-depleted T cells, or PBMCs.

CDR3 size: 13 residues. V lost 6 bases and J lost 3, with 11 bases in between. In germline, CDR1 is SGHTA, CDR2 FQGNSA. Per the original methods: Amplified reference gene primers provided the basis for estimating nucleated cell counts. Clones were sequenced by immunoSEQ multiplex PCR, and TCRdb holds only the in-frame ones, with some missing. The D gene and trimming were derived from the DNA, and the V and J assignments and clone size from that table. The sample consists of about 88,000 clones, 90% to 95% of them appearing once. The specimen sequenced was peripheral blood. This sequence originates from a man aged 55 to 70 with acute or convalescent COVID-19. The chain has TRBV7-2 and TRBJ1-1; D is possibly TRBD1 (6 bases). The CDR3 nucleotides are TGTGCCAGCAGTTGGGGGCCGGACACTGAAGCTTTCTTT. Protein sequence: CASSWGPDTEAFF.